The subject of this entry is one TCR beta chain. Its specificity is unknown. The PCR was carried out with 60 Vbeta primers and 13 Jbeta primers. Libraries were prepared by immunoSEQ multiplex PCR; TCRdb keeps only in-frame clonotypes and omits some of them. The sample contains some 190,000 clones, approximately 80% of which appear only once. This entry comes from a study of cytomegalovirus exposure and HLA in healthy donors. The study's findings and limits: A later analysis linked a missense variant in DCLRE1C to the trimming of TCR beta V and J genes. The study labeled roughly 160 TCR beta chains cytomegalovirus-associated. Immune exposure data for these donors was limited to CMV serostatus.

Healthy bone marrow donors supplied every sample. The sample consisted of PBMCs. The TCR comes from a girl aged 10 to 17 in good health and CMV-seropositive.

Here the CDR3 DNA reads TGTGCCAGCAGTTACAACAGATTTTACGAGCAGTACTTC. Protein: CASSYNRFYEQYF. The chain has TRBV6-5 and TRBJ2-5; D gene unclear. The end of the DNA aligns better with TRBJ2-7, so the J call may be wrong. This CDR3 contains 13 residues. Germline V gene lookup returns CDR1 MNHEY and CDR2 SVGAGI.